This T cell receptor (beta chain) was captured in a study of blood T cells in healthy people across ages. Points from the study as a whole: When one million T cells were used, diversity estimates were thought to be underestimates.

Of note for this clonotype: The antigen is unknown.

Sample-barcoded 5' priming and a J-beta primer mix drove a second PCR of about 7 to 12 cycles. A single record per CDR3 protein comes from TCRdb applying MiXCR to the 5' RACE reads. The sample yields hundreds of thousands of distinct CDR3 sequences, about 53% seen once. The clonotype comes from a man aged 55 to 70 in good health. The material sequenced was blood.

CDR3 region: CASSPPGGGNTEAFF. The CDR3 nucleotides read TGTGCCAGCAGTCCTCCAGGGGGCGGGAACACTGAAGCTTTCTTT. V usage is TRBV12-3 or TRBV12-4 and J usage is TRBJ1-1; 8 bases fit TRBD1. V lost 5 bases, J lost 1 base, and 6 bases stayed unmatched. The CDR3 extends over 15 amino acids.